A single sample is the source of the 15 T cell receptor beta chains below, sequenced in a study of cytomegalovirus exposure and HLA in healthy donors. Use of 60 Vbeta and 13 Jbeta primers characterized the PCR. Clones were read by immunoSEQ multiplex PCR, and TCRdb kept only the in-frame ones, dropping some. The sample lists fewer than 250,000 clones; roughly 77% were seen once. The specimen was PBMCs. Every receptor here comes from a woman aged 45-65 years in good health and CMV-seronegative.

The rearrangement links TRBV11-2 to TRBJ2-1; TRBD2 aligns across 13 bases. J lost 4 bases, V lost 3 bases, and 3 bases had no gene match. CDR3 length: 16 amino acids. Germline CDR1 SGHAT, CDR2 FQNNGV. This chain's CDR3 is CASSLRLAGGYNEQFF. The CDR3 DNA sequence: TGTGCCAGCAGCTTGAGACTAGCGGGGGGTTACAATGAGCAGTTCTTC.

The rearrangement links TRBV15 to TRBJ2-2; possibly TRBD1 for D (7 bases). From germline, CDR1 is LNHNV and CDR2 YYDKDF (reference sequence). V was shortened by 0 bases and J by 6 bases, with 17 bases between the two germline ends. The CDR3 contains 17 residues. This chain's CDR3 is CATSRDRGPPGAGELFF. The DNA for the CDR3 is TGTGCCACCAGCAGAGATAGGGGGCCACCGGGGGCCGGGGAGCTGTTTTTT.

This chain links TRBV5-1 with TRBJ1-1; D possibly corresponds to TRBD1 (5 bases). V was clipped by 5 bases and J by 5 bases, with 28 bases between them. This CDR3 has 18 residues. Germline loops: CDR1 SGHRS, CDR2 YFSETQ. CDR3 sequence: CASSQTAPGLGRGTEAFF. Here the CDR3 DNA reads TGCGCCAGCAGTCAGACGGCCCCGGGCCTCGGGAGGGGAACTGAAGCTTTCTTT.

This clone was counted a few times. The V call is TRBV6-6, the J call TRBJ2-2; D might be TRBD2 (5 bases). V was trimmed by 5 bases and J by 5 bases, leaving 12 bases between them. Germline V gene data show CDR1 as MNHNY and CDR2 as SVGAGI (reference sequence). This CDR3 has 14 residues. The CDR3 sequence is CASSTLRGTGELFF. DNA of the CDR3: TGTGCCAGCAGTACATTAAGAGGGACCGGGGAGCTGTTTTTT.

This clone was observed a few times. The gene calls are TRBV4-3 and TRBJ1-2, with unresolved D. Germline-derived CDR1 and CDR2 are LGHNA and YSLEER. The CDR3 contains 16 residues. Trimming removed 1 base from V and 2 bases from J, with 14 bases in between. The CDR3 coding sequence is TGCGCCAGCAGCCAAGCCCGGGGAGAGGGCAACTATGGCTACACCTTC. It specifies CASSQARGEGNYGYTF.

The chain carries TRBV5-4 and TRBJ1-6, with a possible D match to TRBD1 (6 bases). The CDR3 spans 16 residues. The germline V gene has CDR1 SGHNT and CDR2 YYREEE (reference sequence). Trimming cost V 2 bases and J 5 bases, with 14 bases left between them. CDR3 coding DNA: TGTGCCAGCAGCTTAAGTGGGGGCGCCCATAATTCACCCCTCCACTTT. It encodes CASSLSGGAHNSPLHF. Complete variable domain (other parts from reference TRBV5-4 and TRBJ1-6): ETGVTQSPTHLIKTRGQQVTLRCSSQSGHNTVSWYQQALGQGPQFIFQYYREEENGRGNFPPRFSGLQFPNYSSELNVNALELDDSALYLCASSLSGGAHNSPLHFGNGTRLTVT.

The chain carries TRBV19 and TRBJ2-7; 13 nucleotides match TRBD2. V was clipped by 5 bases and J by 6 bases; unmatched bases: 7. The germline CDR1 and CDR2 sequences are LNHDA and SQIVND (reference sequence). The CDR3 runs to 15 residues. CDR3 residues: CASSVGTSGMGEQYF. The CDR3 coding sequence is TGTGCCAGTAGTGTCGGGACTAGCGGGATGGGCGAGCAGTACTTC.

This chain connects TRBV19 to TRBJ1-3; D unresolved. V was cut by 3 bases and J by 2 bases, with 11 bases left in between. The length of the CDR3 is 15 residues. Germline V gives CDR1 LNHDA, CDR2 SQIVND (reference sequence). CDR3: CASSMQSGAGNTIYF. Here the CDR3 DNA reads TGTGCCAGTAGTATGCAGAGCGGGGCTGGAAACACCATATATTTT.

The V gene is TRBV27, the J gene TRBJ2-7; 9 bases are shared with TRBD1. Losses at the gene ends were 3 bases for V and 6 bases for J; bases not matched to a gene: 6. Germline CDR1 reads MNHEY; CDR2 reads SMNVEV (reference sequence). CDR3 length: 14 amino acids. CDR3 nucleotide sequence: TGTGCCAGCAGTTTCGCACAGGGGGCCTTCGAGCAGTACTTC. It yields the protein CASSFAQGAFEQYF.

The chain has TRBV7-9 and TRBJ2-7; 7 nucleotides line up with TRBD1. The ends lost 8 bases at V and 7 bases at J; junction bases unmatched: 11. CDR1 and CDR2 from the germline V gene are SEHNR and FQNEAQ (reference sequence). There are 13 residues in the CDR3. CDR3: CASGGAGGREQYF. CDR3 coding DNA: TGTGCCAGCGGGGGCGCAGGGGGTCGAGAGCAGTACTTC. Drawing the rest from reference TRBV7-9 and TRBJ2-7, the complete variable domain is DTGVSQNPRHKITKRGQNVTFRCDPISEHNRLYWYRQTLGQGPEFLTYFQNEAQLEKSRLLSDRFSAERPKGSFSTLEIQRTEQGDSAMYLCASGGAGGREQYFGPGTRLTVT.

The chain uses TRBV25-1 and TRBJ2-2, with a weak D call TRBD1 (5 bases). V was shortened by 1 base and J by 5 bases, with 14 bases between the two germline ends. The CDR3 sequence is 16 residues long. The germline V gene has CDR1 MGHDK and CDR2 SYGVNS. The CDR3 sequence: CASSEWGGRGTGELFF. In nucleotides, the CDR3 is TGTGCCAGCAGTGAATGGGGCGGAAGAGGAACCGGGGAGCTGTTTTTT.

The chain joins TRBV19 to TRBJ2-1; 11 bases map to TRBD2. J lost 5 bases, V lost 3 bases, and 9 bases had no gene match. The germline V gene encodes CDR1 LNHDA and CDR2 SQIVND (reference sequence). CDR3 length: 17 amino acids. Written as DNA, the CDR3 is TGTGCCAGTAGTATTTTAGCGGGAGGGCCTCTCAACAATGAGCAGTTCTTC. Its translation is CASSILAGGPLNNEQFF.

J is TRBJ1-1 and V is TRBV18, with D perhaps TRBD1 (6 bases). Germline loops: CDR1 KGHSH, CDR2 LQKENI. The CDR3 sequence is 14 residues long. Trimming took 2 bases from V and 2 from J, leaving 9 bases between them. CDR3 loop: CASSPSQGNTEAFF. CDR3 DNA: TGTGCCAGCTCACCATCACAGGGCAACACTGAAGCTTTCTTT.

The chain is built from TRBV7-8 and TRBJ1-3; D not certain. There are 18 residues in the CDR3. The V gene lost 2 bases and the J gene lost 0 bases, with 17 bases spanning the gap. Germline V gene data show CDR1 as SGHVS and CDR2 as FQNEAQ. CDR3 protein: CASSLKIATYLSGNTIYF. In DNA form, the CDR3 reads TGTGCCAGCAGCTTAAAAATCGCCACCTATCTCTCTGGAAACACCATATATTTT.

CDR3 DNA: TGTGCCAGCAGCTTGGTAAGGACTAGCGGGACCGCAGATACGCAGTATTTT. Translated: CASSLVRTSGTADTQYF. V is TRBV5-4 and J is TRBJ2-3, with 12 bases fitting TRBD2. The J segment lost 4 bases and the V segment lost 0 bases, leaving 6 bases of the junction unmatched. The V gene's germline CDR1 is SGHNT and CDR2 YYREEE (reference sequence). There are 17 residues in the CDR3.